These 32 T cell receptor beta chains originate from one sample sequenced in a study of sequential checkpoint blockade in melanoma (dated by TCRdb to between 2019 and 2020). According to the study, the label for this sample's treatment or condition signals: randomized to nivolumab then ipilimumab (arm A) or the reverse (arm B). Library preparation was by the immunoSEQ multiplex PCR assay. The table comes from immuneACCESS by way of TCRdb, which keeps in-frame sequences with V and J called. Part of the clones is missing from these tables; in studies checked, under half for an unresolved V gene and the rest for unknown reasons. For this sample the table gives approximately 13,000 clones, of which roughly 50% were detected only once. The ten most abundant clones make up 15% to 20% of the sample. Specimen: CD8+ T cells sorted from blood (inferred from file names), collected from a patient given nivolumab and ipilimumab in sequence. The receptors stem from a human donor with melanoma.

This clone appeared a few times. The chain uses TRBV27 and TRBJ1-5; no clear D. CDR3 length equals 13 residues. V lost 3 bases and J 5 bases, leaving 8 bases between the germline ends. Germline CDR1 reads MNHEY; CDR2 reads SMNVEV (reference sequence). CDR3 loop: CASSFQSDQPQHF. The CDR3 nucleotides are TGTGCCAGCAGTTTCCAGAGCGATCAGCCCCAGCATTTT.

The CDR3 nucleotides read TGCAGCGTGCGACTAGGGACGAACACCGGGGAGCTGTTTTTT. Amino acids: CSVRLGTNTGELFF. The genes are TRBV29-1 and TRBJ2-2; tentative D call: TRBD2 (6 bases). The CDR3 is 14 residues long. From germline, CDR1 is SQVTM and CDR2 ANQGSEA. Trimming took 6 bases from V and 0 from J, leaving 11 bases between them.

This chain links TRBV27 with TRBJ2-3, with a tentative D call TRBD2 (6 bases). The V end was cut by 0 bases, the J end by 1 base, with 11 bases between. The germline V gene encodes CDR1 MNHEY and CDR2 SMNVEV (reference sequence). The CDR3 consists of 16 residues. CDR3 amino acids: CASSLSPASGTDTQYF. For the CDR3, the DNA is TGTGCCAGCAGTTTATCGCCAGCTAGCGGCACAGATACGCAGTATTTT.

The chain has TRBV28 and TRBJ1-6; tentative D call: TRBD1 (6 bases). V was cut by 2 bases and J by 9 bases, with 8 bases left in between. Germline loops: CDR1 MDHEN, CDR2 SYDVKM. The CDR3 contains 13 residues. This CDR3 is CASSLEGVSPLHF. CDR3 coding DNA: TGTGCCAGCAGTTTAGAGGGGGTTTCACCCCTCCACTTT. Full variable domain (remainder filled in from reference TRBV28 and TRBJ1-6): DVKVTQSSRYLVKRTGEKVFLECVQDMDHENMFWYRQDPGLGLRLIYFSYDVKMKEKGDIPEGYSVSREKKERFSLILESASTNQTSMYLCASSLEGVSPLHFGNGTRLTVT.

The chain couples TRBV4-1 to TRBJ2-5; weak D call: TRBD2 (5 bases). The germline gives CDR1 MGHRA, CDR2 YSYEKL. Trimming removed 0 bases at V and 7 bases at J, with 12 bases between. The CDR3 has 14 residues. The CDR3 DNA follows: TGCGCCAGCAGCCAAGATCCGACGAGCGGGACCCAGTACTTC. Translated, it gives CASSQDPTSGTQYF.

This clone has just a few counts. J is TRBJ2-1 and V is TRBV7-7; D is unclear. Trimming removed 2 bases at V and 3 bases at J, with 5 bases between. CDR1 is SSHAT, CDR2 FNYEAQ, per germline (reference sequence). This CDR3 region has 13 residues. CDR3 sequence reads: CASSLSIYNEQFF. The CDR3 nucleotides read TGTGCCAGCAGCTTATCCATCTACAATGAGCAGTTCTTC.

The chain recombines TRBV27 with TRBJ2-7; possible D gene TRBD2, 5 bases. Germline CDR1 reads MNHEY; CDR2 reads SMNVEV (reference sequence). Trimming removed 5 bases at V and 3 bases at J, with 14 bases between. The CDR3 consists of 14 residues. The CDR3 bases are TGTGCCAGCAGTAAGCAGAGGGTGAACTACGAGCAGTACTTC. It is translated as CASSKQRVNYEQYF.

In its sample, this clone was seen a few times. The chain is built from TRBV6-5 and TRBJ2-3, with D possibly matching TRBD2 (5 bases). Deletions cut 2 bases from V and 3 bases from J, with 12 bases between. Germline V gene data show CDR1 as MNHEY and CDR2 as SVGAGI. The CDR3 covers 15 residues. CDR3 in DNA: TGTGCCAGCAGTTACCGGGTCGGGGATACAGATACGCAGTATTTT. This translates into CASSYRVGDTDTQYF.

This chain uses TRBV7-9 with TRBJ2-2; D is possibly TRBD2 (6 bases). The CDR3 is 16 amino acids. V was clipped by 1 base and J by 5 bases, with 14 bases between them. Germline V gene sequence: CDR1 SEHNR, CDR2 FQNEAQ (reference sequence). The CDR3 DNA reads as TGTGCCAGCAGCTTAGGGACTACCTCCAGGACCGGGGAGCTGTTTTTT. It is translated as CASSLGTTSRTGELFF.

This clone has only one observation. CDR3 DNA: TGTGCCAGCTCACCACCGGAAGTAGCGGGGGCATACAATGAGCAGTTCTTC. This translates into CASSPPEVAGAYNEQFF. The chain has TRBV18 and TRBJ2-1, with 9 bases fitting TRBD2. The junction had 7 bases not matched to a gene; V was cut back by 0 bases and J by 4 bases. CDR1 and CDR2 (germline): KGHSH, LQKENI. The CDR3 spans 17 residues.

The chain employs TRBV11-2 and TRBJ2-7; 16 bases align to TRBD2. The V gene end was trimmed by 1 base and the J gene end by 2 bases; junction bases not matched to a gene: 8. CDR1 and CDR2 (germline): SGHAT, FQNNGV. The CDR3 is made up of 19 amino acids. In nucleotides, the CDR3 is TGTGCCAGCAGCTTAGTAGGGACTAGCGGGGGGGCCCTAACCTACGAGCAGTACTTC. Amino acids: CASSLVGTSGGALTYEQYF. Together with reference TRBV11-2 and TRBJ2-7, the CDR3 gives the full variable domain: EAGVAQSPRYKIIEKRQSVAFWCNPISGHATLYWYQQILGQGPKLLIQFQNNGVVDDSQLPKDRFSAERLKGVDSTLKIQPAKLEDSAVYLCASSLVGTSGGALTYEQYFGPGTRLTVT.

This rearrangement joins TRBV9 to TRBJ2-5; the D gene is possibly TRBD2 (6 bases). The length of the CDR3 is 16 residues. CDR1 is SGDLS and CDR2 is YYNGEE in the germline V gene. V lost 5 bases and J lost 5, with 22 bases in between. CDR3 sequence: CASSPGVASIRETQYF. CDR3 in DNA: TGTGCCAGCAGTCCGGGGGTAGCGTCAATTCGGGAGACCCAGTACTTC.

This chain links TRBV28 with TRBJ1-1; TRBD1 might be the D (6 bases). Germline V gene sequence: CDR1 MDHEN, CDR2 SYDVKM. The CDR3 has 14 residues. V was clipped by 5 bases and J by 6 bases, with 16 bases between them. CDR3: CASSLTGSMAEAFF. CDR3 bases: TGTGCCAGCAGTCTCACAGGGTCGATGGCTGAAGCTTTCTTT. Full variable domain (remainder filled in from reference TRBV28 and TRBJ1-1): DVKVTQSSRYLVKRTGEKVFLECVQDMDHENMFWYRQDPGLGLRLIYFSYDVKMKEKGDIPEGYSVSREKKERFSLILESASTNQTSMYLCASSLTGSMAEAFFGQGTRLTVV.

This clone was seen a few times. V is TRBV28 and J is TRBJ1-1; unclear D gene. Trimming took 5 bases from V and 7 from J, leaving 20 bases between them. CDR1 and CDR2 from the germline V gene are MDHEN and SYDVKM. The CDR3 length is 15 residues. CDR3 sequence reads: CASSPTAAASLEAFF. The CDR3 coding sequence is TGTGCCAGCAGTCCCACCGCTGCGGCCTCCCTTGAAGCTTTCTTT.

The CDR3 loop reads CASSTLQGWANTEAFF. The DNA of the CDR3 is TGTGCCAGCAGTACCCTACAGGGATGGGCGAACACTGAAGCTTTCTTT. The chain is built from TRBV28 and TRBJ1-1; D may be TRBD1 (6 bases). CDR1 is MDHEN and CDR2 is SYDVKM in the germline V gene. The CDR3 length is 16 residues. V lost 5 bases and J 1 base, leaving 17 bases between the germline ends.

The chain links TRBV29-1 to TRBJ1-1, with 7 bases identical to TRBD1. This CDR3 has 12 residues. In germline, CDR1 is SQVTM, CDR2 ANQGSEA. V lost 6 bases to trimming and J lost 10 bases; unmatched junction nucleotides: 11. This CDR3 reads CSVGALTGTAFF. As DNA, the CDR3 is TGCAGCGTGGGGGCCCTGACAGGGACAGCTTTCTTT.

V is TRBV11-2 and J is TRBJ2-1, with TRBD2 matching 10 bases. The V gene end was trimmed by 5 bases and the J gene end by 4 bases; junction bases not matched to a gene: 14. Germline lookup yields CDR1 SGHAT and CDR2 FQNNGV. This CDR3 has 18 residues. CDR3 sequence: CASSGGDSSGSKYNEQFF. CDR3 DNA sequence: TGTGCCAGCAGCGGGGGAGATTCTAGCGGGAGTAAATACAATGAGCAGTTCTTC.

The chain carries TRBV6-1 and TRBJ2-5; tentatively, D is TRBD2 (6 bases). The last part of the DNA fits TRBJ2-7 better; the J call may be wrong. Germline-derived CDR1 and CDR2 are MNHNS and SASEGT. The CDR3 has 15 amino acids. The CDR3 DNA reads as TGTGCCAGCAGTGAAGAAGTGGAGGGAACCCACGAGCAGTACTTC. This gives the protein CASSEEVEGTHEQYF.

V usage is TRBV6-5 and J usage is TRBJ2-7; D possibly corresponds to TRBD2 (6 bases). The CDR3 extends over 15 amino acids. Per the germline V gene, CDR1 is MNHEY and CDR2 is SVGAGI. V gave up 6 bases and J gave up 6 bases, with 21 bases separating them. The CDR3 nucleotides are TGTGCCAGCAGCCTAACCGGGACTGGTACTGGCGAGCAGTACTTC. Translation gives CASSLTGTGTGEQYF.

In this sample, this clone turned up a few times. V usage is TRBV19 and J usage is TRBJ2-7, with D possibly TRBD2 on 6 matching bases. Trimming took off 1 base at V and 0 bases at J, with 10 bases between the two ends. The V gene's germline CDR1 is LNHDA and CDR2 SQIVND (reference sequence). The CDR3 totals 15 residues. Here the CDR3 reads CASSIVDGSSYEQYF. CDR3 coding DNA: TGTGCCAGTAGTATAGTCGACGGGAGCTCCTACGAGCAGTACTTC.

The genes are TRBV27 and TRBJ2-6; 7 nucleotides match TRBD2. The J segment lost 4 bases and the V segment lost 4 bases, leaving 10 bases of the junction unmatched. Germline-derived CDR1 and CDR2 are MNHEY and SMNVEV (reference sequence). This CDR3 is built from 17 residues. The CDR3 protein is CASSSLSAGVGANVLTF. CDR3 DNA sequence: TGTGCCAGCAGTTCCCTCTCCGCGGGGGTCGGGGCCAACGTCCTGACTTTC.

V is TRBV4-1 and J is TRBJ2-5; 8 positions match TRBD2. V was pared by 8 bases and J by 2 bases, with 16 bases of the junction left unmatched. This CDR3 has 17 amino acids. Germline V gives CDR1 MGHRA, CDR2 YSYEKL. CDR3: CASRGVGGGRTQETQYF. DNA for the CDR3: TGCGCCAGCCGTGGCGTCGGGGGGGGACGTACACAAGAGACCCAGTACTTC.

This chain links TRBV7-6 with TRBJ1-1; 7 positions match TRBD1. V dropped 4 bases and J dropped 0; count of bases not matched to a gene: 5. There are 15 residues in the CDR3. Germline V gene lookup returns CDR1 SGHVS and CDR2 FNYEAQ. The CDR3 DNA follows: TGTGCCAGCAGCTGGCTGCAGGGGGTGAACACTGAAGCTTTCTTT. Translation gives CASSWLQGVNTEAFF.

The chain joins TRBV10-3 to TRBJ2-1; 11 nucleotides line up with TRBD2. This CDR3 contains 17 residues. Germline V gene lookup returns CDR1 ENHRY and CDR2 SYGVKD. The ends lost 3 bases at V and 7 bases at J; junction bases unmatched: 11. CDR3 residues: CAISDSGGSGRGNEQFF. CDR3 sequence (DNA): TGTGCCATCAGTGATTCTGGGGGTAGCGGGAGGGGGAATGAGCAGTTCTTC.

This chain joins TRBV9 and TRBJ2-1, with 8 bases matching TRBD2. The CDR3 contains 17 residues. Germline V gene sequence: CDR1 SGDLS, CDR2 YYNGEE. J was trimmed by 4 bases and V by 1 base; bases with no gene match: 10. Here the CDR3 reads CASSVSGTSKGYNEQFF. The CDR3 nucleotides read TGTGCCAGCAGCGTATCCGGGACTAGTAAGGGGTACAATGAGCAGTTCTTC.

The chain is built from TRBV7-9 and TRBJ2-5; tentatively, D is TRBD1 (6 bases). The closer fit of TRBJ2-7 to the DNA end suggests the J call may be wrong. Germline values: CDR1 SEHNR, CDR2 FQNEAQ (reference sequence). This CDR3 spans 14 amino acids. This CDR3 is CASNFRTAHYEQYF. The CDR3 bases are TGTGCCAGCAACTTTCGGACAGCCCATTACGAGCAGTACTTC.

The chain combines TRBV4-1 with TRBJ2-7, with 14 bases that match TRBD2. Germline-derived CDR1 and CDR2 are MGHRA and YSYEKL. CDR3 length: 17 residues. After removal of 1 base from V and 1 base from J, the junction contained 3 bases not matched to a gene. CDR3 sequence: CASSQVGLAGGSYEQYF. CDR3 sequence (DNA): TGCGCCAGCAGCCAAGTCGGACTAGCGGGAGGATCCTACGAGCAGTACTTC.

The CDR3 DNA follows: TGTGCCAGCAGACATAGAGGGACTAGCGGGAGCCACTCCTACGAGCAGTACTTC. Protein sequence: CASRHRGTSGSHSYEQYF. This chain connects TRBV2 to TRBJ2-5, with 14 bases matching TRBD2. The closer fit of TRBJ2-7 to the DNA end suggests the J call may be wrong. The CDR3 runs 18 residues. Germline V gene data show CDR1 as SNHLY and CDR2 as FYNNEI.

The chain has TRBV2 and TRBJ2-7; 10 bases align to TRBD2. V shed 2 bases, J shed 0 bases, and the junction held 10 bases outside the gene matches. The germline gives CDR1 SNHLY, CDR2 FYNNEI. The CDR3 length is 18 residues. CDR3 residues: CASSESGGALLSSYEQYF. CDR3 bases: TGTGCCAGCAGTGAAAGCGGGGGGGCTCTTCTTAGCTCCTACGAGCAGTACTTC.

V and J are TRBV9 and TRBJ2-5, with TRBD2 identical over 9 bases. The V gene's germline CDR1 is SGDLS and CDR2 YYNGEE. Germline trimming cut 4 bases from V and 4 bases from J; bases unmatched to any gene: 5. There are 14 residues in the CDR3. The CDR3 DNA follows: TGTGCCAGCAGCCCCCGCGGGGGGGGAGAGACCCAGTACTTC. Translation gives CASSPRGGGETQYF.

The CDR3, as DNA: TGTGCCAGCAGGCACCAGGGGACAGAGGGCCAGTACTTC. It is translated as CASRHQGTEGQYF. The rearrangement links TRBV7-9 to TRBJ2-5, with TRBD1 identical over 7 bases. Looked up from germline, CDR1 is SEHNR and CDR2 is FQNEAQ (reference sequence). The length of the CDR3 is 13 residues. V dropped 6 bases and J dropped 10; count of bases not matched to a gene: 11.

There are a few counts of this clone. V and J are TRBV4-1 and TRBJ1-1, with D possibly being TRBD1 (6 bases). Germline V gene data show CDR1 as MGHRA and CDR2 as YSYEKL. The CDR3 runs 15 residues. Trimming shortened V by 2 bases and J by 7 bases, and 17 bases separated the two germline ends. CDR3 in amino acids: CASSQRGAGGFEAFF. The CDR3 DNA reads as TGCGCCAGCAGCCAAAGGGGGGCGGGGGGCTTTGAAGCTTTCTTT.